This TCR beta chain emerged from a study of T cells after yellow fever vaccination (dated by TCRdb to between 2018 and 2021). Background for the entire study: The SMART-Seq v4 Ultra Low Input RNA kit was used to prepare libraries from fractions with low cell numbers. Two healthy male donors, one aged 18 to 30 and one aged 30 to 40 years, made up the cohort. Bulk TCR alpha and beta repertoires were sequenced longitudinally to track T-cell clones before and after primary and booster YFV17D yellow fever vaccination. Blood was collected at multiple timepoints before and after primary and secondary immunization, and bulk PBMC replicates and cell subsets were isolated. Study-wide conclusions, independent of this receptor: A small share of clonotypes was detected in both CD4 and CD8 compartments, with the overlap likely arising from convergent recombination. Compared with the primary T-cell response, the secondary T-cell response was faster but weaker, reaching its peak on day 5 rather than on day 15. Most clones expanded after primary vaccination (around 96% of CD4 and 88% of CD8) were re-detected after the booster, suggesting that broad memory maintenance occurred. Computational filtering was required because FACS-sorted repertoires could contain abundant contaminating clonotypes from the bulk population. Because the study included only a couple of donors, the extent to which the findings can be generalized is limited.

This clonotype was seen more than once but under ten times. Its recognized antigen is unknown. No base quality information exists; no much larger clone differs at one position. TCR cDNA was synthesized by 5'RACE template switching, which introduced a universal primer site and unique molecular identifiers. Priming for cDNA synthesis came from both the TCR alpha and TCR beta constant segments. Two PCR steps were used to amplify libraries, with sample barcodes and sequencing adapters being added in the second step. Sequencing of libraries was done on Illumina HiSeq 2500 (2x100 bp) or NovaSeq (2x150 bp). The study's processing was this. Demultiplexing of reads and collapsing into UMI consensus sequences were performed with MIGEC, and V(D)J alignment was carried out with MiXCR. Clonotypes responding to the vaccine were identified with edgeR on replicate PBMC samples, with the criteria of FDR below 0.01 and a log2 fold change above 5 up to day 15. CD4 or CD8 identity was assigned to each bulk clonotype according to whether the clonotype was present at higher abundance in the sequenced CD4 repertoire or the sequenced CD8 repertoire. TCRdb took the public reads, trimmed them with fastp at Q25, ran MiXCR for clone calling and kept in-frame beta chains. Each entry merges the rows of one CDR3 protein and shows their most common DNA and genes. The V and J calls, along with clone size, are taken from TCRdb and not from the paper's own processing. This sample has about 350,000 distinct CDR3 sequences in its table, and roughly 8.6% of those were observed once. The ten largest clones represent approximately 15% of the sample.

The treatment or condition label of this sample denotes: live attenuated yellow fever vaccine strain. At each blood-draw timepoint, two biological replicates of bulk PBMCs were collected. PBMCs were isolated from peripheral blood using a standard Ficoll-Paque protocol. RNA was extracted with TriZol from bulk PBMCs, CD4 and CD8 fractions, and dextramer-positive and dextramer-negative fractions. The input for sequencing was PBMCs, taken around 45 days after the first yellow fever vaccination. This sequence originates from a man between 18 and 29 years old who received the YFV17D yellow fever vaccine.

The CDR3 protein is CASSVGTAGNTIYF. The DNA sequence reads TGTGCCAGCAGCGTGGGAACAGCCGGAAACACCATATATTTT. This sequence uses TRBV9 and TRBJ1-3; the D gene identity is not certain. The junction carries 10 bases between V and J, which are trimmed by 2 bases and 4 bases respectively. The germline V gene gives CDR1 as SGDLS and CDR2 as YYNGEE. Taken from cysteine to phenylalanine, the CDR3 has 14 residues. The kept DNA is CDR3 alone, 42 bases in frame from the first base. The reference TRBV9 and TRBJ1-3 proteins fill in what lies around the CDR3, so the full variable domain reads DSGVTQTPKHLITATGQRVTLRCSPRSGDLSVYWYQQSLDQGLQFLIQYYNGEERAKGNILERFSAQQFPDLHSELNLSSLELGDSALYFCASSVGTAGNTIYFGEGSWLTVV.